This T cell receptor beta chain was retrieved from a study of molecular identifiers for immune sequencing clone quantification. CDR1 is KGHDR and CDR2 is SFDVKD in the germline V gene. V lost 4 bases and J lost 4, with 16 bases in between. The CDR3 runs to 15 residues. This clonotype was observed many times. TCRdb recomputed calls from the PCR reads with MiXCR, one row per CDR3 protein. The profile covers about 630,000 distinct CDR3 sequences, with roughly 25% appearing a single time and about 0.84% taken by the ten largest. The sequenced material came from naive CD8+ T cells from blood, with Jurkat cell RNA spiked in. Subset denoted: FACS-sorted CD8+CD4-CCR7+CD45RA+ naive T cells. This TCR was sampled from a human donor in good health. Some libraries in this study had Jurkat cell RNA spiked in. The chain carries TRBV24-1 and TRBJ2-7; possible D gene TRBD2, 5 bases. The DNA for the CDR3 is TGTGCCACCAGTGACCCAGGAGCACGGGGATACGAGCAGTACTTC. Its translation: CATSDPGARGYEQYF.